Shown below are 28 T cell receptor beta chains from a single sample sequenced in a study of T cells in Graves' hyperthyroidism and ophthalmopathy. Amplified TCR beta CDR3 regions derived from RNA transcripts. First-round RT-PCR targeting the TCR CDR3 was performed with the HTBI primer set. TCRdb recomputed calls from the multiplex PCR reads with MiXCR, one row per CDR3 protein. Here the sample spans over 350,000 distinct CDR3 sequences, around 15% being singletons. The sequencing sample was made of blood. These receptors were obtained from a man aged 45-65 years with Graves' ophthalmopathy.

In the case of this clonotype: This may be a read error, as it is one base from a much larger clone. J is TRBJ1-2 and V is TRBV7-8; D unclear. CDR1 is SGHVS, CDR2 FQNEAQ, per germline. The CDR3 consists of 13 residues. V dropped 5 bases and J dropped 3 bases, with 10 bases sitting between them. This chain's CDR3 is CASSPGVYYGYTF. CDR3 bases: TGTGCCAGCAGCCCCGGAGTCTACTATGGCTACACCTTC.

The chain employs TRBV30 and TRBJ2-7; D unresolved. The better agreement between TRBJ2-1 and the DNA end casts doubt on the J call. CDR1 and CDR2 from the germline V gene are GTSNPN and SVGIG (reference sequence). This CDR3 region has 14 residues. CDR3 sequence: CAWSVGASSYEQFF. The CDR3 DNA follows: TGTGCCTGGAGTGTAGGTGCGAGCTCCTACGAGCAGTTCTTC.

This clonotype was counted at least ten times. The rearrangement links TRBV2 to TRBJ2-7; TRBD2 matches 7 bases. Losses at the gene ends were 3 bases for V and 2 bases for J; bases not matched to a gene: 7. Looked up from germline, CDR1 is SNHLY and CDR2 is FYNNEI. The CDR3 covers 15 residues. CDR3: CASSDRPSGPYEQYF. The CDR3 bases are TGTGCCAGCAGTGATAGGCCTAGCGGCCCCTACGAGCAGTACTTC. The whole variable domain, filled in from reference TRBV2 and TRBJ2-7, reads EPEVTQTPSHQVTQMGQEVILRCVPISNHLYFYWYRQILGQKVEFLVSFYNNEISEKSEIFDDQFSVERPDGSNFTLKIRSTKLEDSAMYFCASSDRPSGPYEQYFGPGTRLTVT.

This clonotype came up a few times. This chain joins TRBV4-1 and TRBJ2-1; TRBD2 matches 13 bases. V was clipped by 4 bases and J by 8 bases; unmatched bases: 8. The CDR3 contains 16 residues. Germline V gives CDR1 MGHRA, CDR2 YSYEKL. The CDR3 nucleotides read TGCGCCAGCAGCCGCGAAGGACTAGCGGGAGTTGATGAGCAGTTCTTC. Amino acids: CASSREGLAGVDEQFF.

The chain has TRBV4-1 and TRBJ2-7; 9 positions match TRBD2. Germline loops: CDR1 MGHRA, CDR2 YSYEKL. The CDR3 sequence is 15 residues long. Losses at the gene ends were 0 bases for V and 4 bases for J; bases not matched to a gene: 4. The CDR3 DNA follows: TGCGCCAGCAGCCAAGAACCGGGACTAGCTTACGAGCAGTACTTC. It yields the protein CASSQEPGLAYEQYF.

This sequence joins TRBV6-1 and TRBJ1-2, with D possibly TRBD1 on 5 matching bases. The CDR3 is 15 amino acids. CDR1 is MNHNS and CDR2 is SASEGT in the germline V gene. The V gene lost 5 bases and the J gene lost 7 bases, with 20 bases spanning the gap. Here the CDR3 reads CASSREGGTPSGYTF. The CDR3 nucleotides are TGTGCCAGCAGTCGCGAAGGAGGGACCCCCTCTGGCTACACCTTC.

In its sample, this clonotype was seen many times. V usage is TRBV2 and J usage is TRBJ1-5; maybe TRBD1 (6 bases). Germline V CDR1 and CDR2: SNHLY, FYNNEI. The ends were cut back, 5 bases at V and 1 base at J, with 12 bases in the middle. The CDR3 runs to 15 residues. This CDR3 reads CASSLGRGSNQPQHF. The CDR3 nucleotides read TGTGCCAGCAGTCTCGGCAGGGGAAGCAATCAGCCCCAGCATTTT. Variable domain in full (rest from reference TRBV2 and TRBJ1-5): EPEVTQTPSHQVTQMGQEVILRCVPISNHLYFYWYRQILGQKVEFLVSFYNNEISEKSEIFDDQFSVERPDGSNFTLKIRSTKLEDSAMYFCASSLGRGSNQPQHFGDGTRLSIL.

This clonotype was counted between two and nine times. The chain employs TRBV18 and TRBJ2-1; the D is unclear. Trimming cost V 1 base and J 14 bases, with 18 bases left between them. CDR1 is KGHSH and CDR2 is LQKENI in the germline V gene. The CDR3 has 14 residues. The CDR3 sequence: CASSPQPSIDRKFF. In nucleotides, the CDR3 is TGTGCCAGCTCACCACAACCTAGTATCGATCGAAAGTTCTTC.

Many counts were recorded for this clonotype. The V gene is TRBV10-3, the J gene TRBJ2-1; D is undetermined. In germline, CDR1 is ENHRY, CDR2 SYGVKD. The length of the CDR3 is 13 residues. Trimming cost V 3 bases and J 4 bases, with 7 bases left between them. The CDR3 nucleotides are TGTGCCATCAGTGAAGCTATATACAATGAGCAGTTCTTC. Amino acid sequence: CAISEAIYNEQFF.

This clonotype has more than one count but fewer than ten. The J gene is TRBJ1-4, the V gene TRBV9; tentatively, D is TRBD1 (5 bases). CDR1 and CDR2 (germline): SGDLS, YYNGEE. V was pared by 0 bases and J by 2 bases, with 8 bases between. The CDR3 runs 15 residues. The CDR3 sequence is CASSVAGTTNEKLFF. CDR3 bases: TGTGCCAGCAGCGTAGCAGGGACTACTAATGAAAAACTGTTTTTT.

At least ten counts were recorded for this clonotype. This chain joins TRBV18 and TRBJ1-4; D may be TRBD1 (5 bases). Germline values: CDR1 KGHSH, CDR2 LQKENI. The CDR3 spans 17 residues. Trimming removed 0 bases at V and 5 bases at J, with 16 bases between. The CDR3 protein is CASSPPMTAPPNEKLFF. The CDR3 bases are TGTGCCAGCTCACCACCGATGACAGCTCCGCCAAATGAAAAACTGTTTTTT.

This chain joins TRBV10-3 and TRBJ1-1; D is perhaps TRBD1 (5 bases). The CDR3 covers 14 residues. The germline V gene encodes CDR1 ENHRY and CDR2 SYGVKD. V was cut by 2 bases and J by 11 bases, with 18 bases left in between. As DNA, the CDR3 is TGTGCCATCAGTGAGGAGGGATTCGGGGGTTGGGCTTTCTTT. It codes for CAISEEGFGGWAFF.

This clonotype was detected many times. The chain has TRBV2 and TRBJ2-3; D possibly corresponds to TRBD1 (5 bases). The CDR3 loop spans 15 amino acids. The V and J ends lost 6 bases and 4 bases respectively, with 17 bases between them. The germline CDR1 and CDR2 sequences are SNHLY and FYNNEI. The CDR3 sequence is CASSAGKRFADTQYF. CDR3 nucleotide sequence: TGTGCCAGCAGCGCAGGGAAGAGGTTCGCAGATACGCAGTATTTT.

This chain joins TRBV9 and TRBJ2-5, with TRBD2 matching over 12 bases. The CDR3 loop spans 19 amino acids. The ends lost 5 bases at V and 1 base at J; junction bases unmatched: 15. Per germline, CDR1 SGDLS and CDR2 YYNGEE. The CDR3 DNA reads TGTGCCAGCAGTGATAGCGATTCTAGCGGGGGGGCCCCCCAAGAGACCCAGTACTTC. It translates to CASSDSDSSGGAPQETQYF.

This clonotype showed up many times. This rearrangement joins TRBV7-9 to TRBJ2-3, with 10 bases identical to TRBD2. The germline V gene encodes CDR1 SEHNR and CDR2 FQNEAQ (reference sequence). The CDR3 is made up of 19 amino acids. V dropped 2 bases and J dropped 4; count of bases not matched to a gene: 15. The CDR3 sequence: CASSLWATFLAGVADTQYF. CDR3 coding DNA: TGTGCCAGCAGCTTATGGGCAACGTTTCTAGCGGGAGTAGCAGATACGCAGTATTTT.

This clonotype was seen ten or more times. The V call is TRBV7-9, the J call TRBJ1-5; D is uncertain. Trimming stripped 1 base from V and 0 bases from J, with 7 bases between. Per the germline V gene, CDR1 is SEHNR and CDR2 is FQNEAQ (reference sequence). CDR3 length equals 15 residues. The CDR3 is CASSLGQNSNQPQHF. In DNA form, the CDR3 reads TGTGCCAGCAGCTTAGGTCAGAATAGCAATCAGCCCCAGCATTTT.

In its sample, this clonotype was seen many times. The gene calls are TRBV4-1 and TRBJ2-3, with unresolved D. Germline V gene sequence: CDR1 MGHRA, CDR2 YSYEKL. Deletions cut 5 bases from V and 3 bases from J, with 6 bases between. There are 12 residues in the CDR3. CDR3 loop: CASSSQTDTQYF. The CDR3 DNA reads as TGCGCCAGCAGCTCACAAACAGATACGCAGTATTTT.

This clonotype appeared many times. CDR3 in DNA: TGTGCCAGCAGCCACCAAGGGGAGAATGAGCAGTTCTTC. Protein product: CASSHQGENEQFF. The chain uses TRBV3-1 and TRBJ2-1, with D possibly called TRBD1 or TRBD2 (5 bases each). Per germline, CDR1 LGHDT and CDR2 YNNKEL (reference sequence). The CDR3 is made up of 13 amino acids. Trimming stripped 3 bases from V and 7 bases from J, with 10 bases between.

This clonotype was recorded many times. CDR3 region: CAWSVRGALEQYF. As DNA, the CDR3 is TGTGCCTGGAGTGTAAGGGGGGCCCTCGAGCAGTACTTC. The chain employs TRBV30 and TRBJ2-7, with D tentatively TRBD1 or TRBD2 (6 bases each). From germline, CDR1 is GTSNPN and CDR2 SVGIG (reference sequence). V was shortened by 0 bases and J by 6 bases, with 12 bases between the two germline ends. The CDR3 totals 13 residues.

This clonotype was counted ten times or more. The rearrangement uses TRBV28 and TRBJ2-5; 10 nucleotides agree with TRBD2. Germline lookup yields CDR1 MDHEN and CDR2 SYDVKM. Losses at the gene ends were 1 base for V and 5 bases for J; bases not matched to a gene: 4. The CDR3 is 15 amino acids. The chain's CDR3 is CASSLSLAGVETQYF. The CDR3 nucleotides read TGTGCCAGCAGTTTATCTCTAGCGGGGGTGGAGACCCAGTACTTC.

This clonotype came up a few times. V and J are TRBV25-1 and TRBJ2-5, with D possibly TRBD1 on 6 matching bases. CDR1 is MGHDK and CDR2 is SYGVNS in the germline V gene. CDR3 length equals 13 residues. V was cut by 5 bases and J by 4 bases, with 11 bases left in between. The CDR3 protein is CASSLVGGETQYF. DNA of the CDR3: TGTGCCAGCAGTTTGGTAGGGGGAGAGACCCAGTACTTC. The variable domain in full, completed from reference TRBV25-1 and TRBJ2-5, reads EADIYQTPRYLVIGTGKKITLECSQTMGHDKMYWYQQDPGMELHLIHYSYGVNSTEKGDLSSESTVSRIRTEHFPLTLESARPSHTSQYLCASSLVGGETQYFGPGTRLLVL.

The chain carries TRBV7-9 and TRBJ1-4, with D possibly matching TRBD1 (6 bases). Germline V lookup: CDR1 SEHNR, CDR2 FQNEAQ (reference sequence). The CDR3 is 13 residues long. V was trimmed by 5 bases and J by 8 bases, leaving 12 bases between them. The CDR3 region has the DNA TGTGCCAGCAGCGCAACAGGGAACGAAAAACTGTTTTTT. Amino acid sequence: CASSATGNEKLFF.

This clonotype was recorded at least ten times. CDR3 protein: CSAYISSTDTQYF. CDR3 coding DNA: TGCAGTGCGTACATTTCTAGCACAGATACGCAGTATTTT. This chain uses TRBV20-1 with TRBJ2-3, with no clear D. CDR3 length equals 13 residues. With 6 bases removed from V and 0 bases from J, the gap between germline ends came to 10 bases. Germline V gene sequence: CDR1 DFQATT, CDR2 SNEGSKA (reference sequence).

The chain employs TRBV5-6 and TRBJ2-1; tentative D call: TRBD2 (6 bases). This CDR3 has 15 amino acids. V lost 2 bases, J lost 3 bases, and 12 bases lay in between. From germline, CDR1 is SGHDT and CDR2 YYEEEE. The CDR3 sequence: CASSFQGLNYNEQFF. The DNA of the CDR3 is TGTGCCAGCAGCTTCCAAGGACTAAACTACAATGAGCAGTTCTTC. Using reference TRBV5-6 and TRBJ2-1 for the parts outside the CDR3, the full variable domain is DAGVTQSPTHLIKTRGQQVTLRCSPKSGHDTVSWYQQALGQGPQFIFQYYEEEERQRGNFPDRFSGHQFPNYSSELNVNALLLGDSALYLCASSFQGLNYNEQFFGPGTRLTVL.

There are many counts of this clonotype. In DNA form, the CDR3 reads TGTGCCAGCAGTTACGAGGGACTAGCGGGACCGGGGCAAGAGACCCAGTACTTC. Its protein product is CASSYEGLAGPGQETQYF. The chain combines TRBV6-1 with TRBJ2-5; 13 bases match TRBD2. With 5 bases clipped from V and 2 bases from J, the junction kept 11 bases outside the gene matches. Germline V gene lookup returns CDR1 MNHNS and CDR2 SASEGT. The length of the CDR3 is 18 residues.

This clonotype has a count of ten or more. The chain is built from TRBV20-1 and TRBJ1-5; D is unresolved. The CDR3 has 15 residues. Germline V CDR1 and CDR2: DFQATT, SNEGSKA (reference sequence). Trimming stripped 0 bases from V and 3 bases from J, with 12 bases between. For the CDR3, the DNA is TGCAGTGCTAGAGACCCCAGGTTGTACAATCAGCCCCAGCATTTT. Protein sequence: CSARDPRLYNQPQHF.

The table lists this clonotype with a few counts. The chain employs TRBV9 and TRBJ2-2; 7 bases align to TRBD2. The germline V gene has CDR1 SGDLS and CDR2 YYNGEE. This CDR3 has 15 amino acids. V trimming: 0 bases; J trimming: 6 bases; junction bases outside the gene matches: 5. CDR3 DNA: TGTGCCAGCAGCGTAGGGGGGGGAATGGCCGGGGAGCTGTTTTTT. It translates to CASSVGGGMAGELFF.

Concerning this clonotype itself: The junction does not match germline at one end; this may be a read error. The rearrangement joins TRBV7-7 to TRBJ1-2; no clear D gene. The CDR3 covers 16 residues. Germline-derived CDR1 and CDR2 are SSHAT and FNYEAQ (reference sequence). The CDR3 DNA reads TGTGCTAGCAGCTCAAGCCAGAAGGCAGGTGACTATGGCTACACCTTC. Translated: CASSSSQKAGDYGYTF.